The 4 T cell receptor beta chains given below trace back to one sample, sequenced in a study of blood T cell repertoires in COVID-19. Clones were read by immunoSEQ multiplex PCR, and TCRdb kept only the in-frame ones, dropping some. The data show fewer than 400,000 clones, with approximately 88% seen just once and approximately 9% held by the top ten. The sample taken for sequencing was PBMCs or T cells enriched from blood (not recorded which). The source is a woman under 30 who had recovered from COVID-19.

This clone showed up just a few times. The chain has TRBV25-1 and TRBJ1-4; 9 positions agree with TRBD1. Germline loops: CDR1 MGHDK, CDR2 SYGVNS. This CDR3 comprises 14 residues. After removal of 3 bases from V and 6 bases from J, the junction contained 2 bases not matched to a gene. In nucleotides, the CDR3 is TGTGCCAGCAGTGAGGGACAGGGTCATGAAAAACTGTTTTTT. It yields the protein CASSEGQGHEKLFF.

The rearrangement links TRBV11-1 to TRBJ1-4; 8 positions match TRBD1. Germline trimming cut 5 bases from V and 3 bases from J; bases unmatched to any gene: 5. The germline V gene encodes CDR1 SGHAT and CDR2 FQDESV (reference sequence). This CDR3 contains 15 residues. CDR3 DNA sequence: TGTGCCAGCAGCGACGACAGGGGCCCTAATGAAAAACTGTTTTTT. It yields the protein CASSDDRGPNEKLFF.

The V gene is TRBV27, the J gene TRBJ2-7; 7 bases agree with TRBD2. Looked up from germline, CDR1 is MNHEY and CDR2 is SMNVEV (reference sequence). V shed 8 bases and J 6 bases; nucleotides not matched to a gene: 16. The CDR3 is made up of 15 amino acids. CDR3 DNA: TGTGCCAGCGGGGTAGTAGCGGGTCACTCTCTCGAGCAGTACTTC. Its translation is CASGVVAGHSLEQYF.

The CDR3 protein is CASSLGQWGTSYNEQFF. Here the CDR3 DNA reads TGTGCCAGCAGCTTGGGACAATGGGGGACATCCTACAATGAGCAGTTCTTC. The chain joins TRBV5-6 to TRBJ2-1, with a possible D match to TRBD1 (6 bases). V shed 0 bases and J shed 1 base, with 14 bases lying between them. Per the germline V gene, CDR1 is SGHDT and CDR2 is YYEEEE. This CDR3 region has 17 residues.